This TCR beta chain was documented in a study of blood T cells in healthy people across ages. Study-wide points: Researchers judged that diversity estimates from one million T cells fell short of true values. Not knowing donor CMV status may have confounded expanded clonotype changes.

The CDR3 is 15 amino acids. The junction had 7 bases not matched to a gene; V was cut back by 3 bases and J by 1 base. Germline CDR1 and CDR2: DFQATT and SNEGSKA (reference sequence). Investigators took 8.5 to 10 milliliters of peripheral blood from every donor. A sample-barcoded 5' primer and a J-beta primer mix were used in a second PCR of roughly 6 to 11 cycles. TCRdb reprocessed the 5' RACE reads via MiXCR and lists one record per CDR3 protein. The profile covers more than 800,000 distinct CDR3 sequences, with 25% to 35% appearing a single time and roughly a sixth taken by the ten largest. This clonotype appeared many times. Its cognate antigen is unknown.

The sample was blood. The V gene is TRBV20-1, the J gene TRBJ2-5, with TRBD2 matching over 8 bases. The sequence came from a woman older than 75 in good health. CDR3 sequence: CSASHDSGTQETQYF. The CDR3, as DNA: TGCAGTGCTAGTCACGATAGCGGGACCCAAGAGACCCAGTACTTC.